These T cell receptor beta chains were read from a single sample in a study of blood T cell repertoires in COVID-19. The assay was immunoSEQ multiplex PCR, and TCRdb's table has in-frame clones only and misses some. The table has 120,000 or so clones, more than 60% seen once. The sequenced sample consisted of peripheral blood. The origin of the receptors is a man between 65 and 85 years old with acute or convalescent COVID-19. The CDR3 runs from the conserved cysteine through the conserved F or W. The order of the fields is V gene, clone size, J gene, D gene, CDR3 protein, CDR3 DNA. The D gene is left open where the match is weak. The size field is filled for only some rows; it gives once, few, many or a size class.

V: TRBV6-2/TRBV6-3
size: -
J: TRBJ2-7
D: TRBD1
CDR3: CASSQGQGAIYEQYF
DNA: TGTGCCAGCAGTCAAGGACAGGGGGCGATTTACGAGCAGTACTTC

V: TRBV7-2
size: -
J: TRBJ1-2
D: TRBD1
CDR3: CASSLRERQGASGYTF
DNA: TGTGCCAGCAGCTTAAGGGAGCGACAGGGGGCGAGTGGCTACACCTTC

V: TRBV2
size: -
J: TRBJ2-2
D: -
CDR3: CASKQASTGELFF
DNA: TGTGCCAGCAAGCAAGCGTCAACCGGGGAGCTGTTTTTT

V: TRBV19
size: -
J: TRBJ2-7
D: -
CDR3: CASRHMGIRDGQTYEQYF
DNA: TGTGCCAGTAGGCATATGGGGATCCGGGACGGACAGACCTACGAGCAGTACTTC

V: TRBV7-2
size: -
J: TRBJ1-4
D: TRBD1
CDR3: CASSLETGDEKLFF
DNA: TGTGCCAGCAGCTTAGAGACAGGGGATGAAAAACTGTTTTTT

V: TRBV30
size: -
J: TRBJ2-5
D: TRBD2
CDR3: CAWSGLAGGETQYF
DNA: TGTGCCTGGAGTGGACTAGCGGGAGGGGAGACCCAGTACTTC

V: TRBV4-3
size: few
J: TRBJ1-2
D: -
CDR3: CASSQENRGYGYTF
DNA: TGCGCCAGCAGCCAAGAGAATCGGGGCTATGGCTACACCTTC

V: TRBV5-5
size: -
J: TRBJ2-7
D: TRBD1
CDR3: CASSLTGTGVFYEQYF
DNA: TGTGCCAGCAGCTTGACCGGGACAGGGGTCTTCTACGAGCAGTACTTC

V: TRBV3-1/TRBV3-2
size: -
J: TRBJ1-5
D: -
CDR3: CASSQDLRQPQHF
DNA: TGTGCCAGCAGCCAAGATTTACGGCAGCCCCAGCATTTT

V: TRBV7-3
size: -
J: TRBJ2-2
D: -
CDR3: CASSLISPGNTGELFF
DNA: TGTGCCAGCAGCTTAATTTCCCCCGGGAACACCGGGGAGCTGTTTTTT

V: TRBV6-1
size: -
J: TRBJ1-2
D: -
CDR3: CASSEIQGYGYTF
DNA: TGTGCCAGCAGTGAAATTCAGGGGTATGGCTACACCTTC

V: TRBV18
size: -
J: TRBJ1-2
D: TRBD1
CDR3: CASSPGQPQWGYTF
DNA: TGTGCCAGCTCACCGGGACAGCCGCAGTGGGGCTACACCTTC

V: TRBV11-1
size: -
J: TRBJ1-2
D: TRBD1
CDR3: CASSRDSYGYTF
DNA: TGTGCCAGCAGCCGGGACAGTTATGGCTACACCTTC

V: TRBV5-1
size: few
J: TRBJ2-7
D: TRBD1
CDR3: CASMGTASSYEQYF
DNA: TGCGCCAGCATGGGGACAGCTTCCTCCTACGAGCAGTACTTC

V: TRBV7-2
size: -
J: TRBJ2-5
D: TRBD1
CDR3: CASSEGQGVSQYF
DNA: TGTGCCAGCAGTGAGGGACAGGGCGTGTCCCAGTACTTC

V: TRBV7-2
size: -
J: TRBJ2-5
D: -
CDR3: CASSSPGQLIYQETQYF
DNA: TGTGCCAGCAGCTCCCCCGGACAGCTAATATACCAAGAGACCCAGTACTTC

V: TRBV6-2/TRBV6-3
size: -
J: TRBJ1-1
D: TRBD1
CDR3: CASSFFRTGGTEAFF
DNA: TGTGCCAGCAGTTTTTTCCGGACAGGGGGGACTGAAGCTTTCTTT

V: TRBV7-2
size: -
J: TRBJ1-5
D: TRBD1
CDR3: CASSIGGGFNQPQHF
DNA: TGTGCCAGCAGCATTGGAGGGGGCTTCAATCAGCCCCAGCATTTT

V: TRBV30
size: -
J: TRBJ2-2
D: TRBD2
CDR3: CAQPGGGVTGELFF
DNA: TGTGCCCAGCCGGGCGGGGGTGTGACCGGGGAGCTGTTTTTT

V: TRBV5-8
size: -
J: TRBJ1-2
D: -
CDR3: CASSITNSGAGNYGYTF
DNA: TGTGCCAGCAGCATCACCAACTCGGGCGCAGGGAACTATGGCTACACCTTC

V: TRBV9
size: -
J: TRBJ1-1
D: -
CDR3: CASSVGAQNTEAFF
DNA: TGTGCCAGCAGCGTAGGGGCTCAGAACACTGAAGCTTTCTTT

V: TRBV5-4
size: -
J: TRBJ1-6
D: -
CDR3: CASSFDSSYNSPLHF
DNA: TGTGCCAGCAGCTTCGACAGCTCCTATAATTCACCCCTCCACTTT

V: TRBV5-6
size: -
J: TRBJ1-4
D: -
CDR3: CASSTGGVFYVEKLFF
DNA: TGTGCCAGCAGCACCGGGGGAGTATTTTACGTAGAAAAACTGTTTTTT

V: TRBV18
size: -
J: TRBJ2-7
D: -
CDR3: CASSGLGYYEQYF
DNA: TGTGCCAGCTCAGGTCTCGGGTACTACGAGCAGTACTTC

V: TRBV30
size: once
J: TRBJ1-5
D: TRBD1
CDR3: CAWSVTGARQPQHF
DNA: TGTGCCTGGAGTGTCACAGGGGCCCGTCAGCCCCAGCATTTT

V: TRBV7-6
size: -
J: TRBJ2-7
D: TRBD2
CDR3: CASSLGGGDNYEQYF
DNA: TGTGCCAGCAGCTTAGGCGGGGGGGATAACTACGAGCAGTACTTC

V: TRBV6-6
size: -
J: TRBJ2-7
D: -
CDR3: CASSFSHTGAYEQYF
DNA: TGTGCCAGCAGTTTTAGCCACACCGGGGCCTACGAGCAGTACTTC

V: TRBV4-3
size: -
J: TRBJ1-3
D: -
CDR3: CASSLAPAGAGSGNTIYF
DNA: TGCGCCAGCAGCCTGGCCCCGGCGGGTGCGGGTTCTGGAAACACCATATATTTT

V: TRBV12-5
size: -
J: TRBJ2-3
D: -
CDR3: CAGAYSVRAKTDTQYF
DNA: TGTGCTGGGGCTTACTCGGTTAGGGCTAAGACAGATACGCAGTATTTT

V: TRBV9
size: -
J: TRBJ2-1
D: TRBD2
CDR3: CASSVAAGGHNEQFF
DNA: TGTGCCAGCAGCGTAGCAGCGGGGGGCCACAATGAGCAGTTCTTC

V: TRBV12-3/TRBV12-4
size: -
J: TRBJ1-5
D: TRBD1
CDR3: CASNTGVQPQHF
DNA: TGTGCCAGCAATACAGGGGTTCAGCCCCAGCATTTT

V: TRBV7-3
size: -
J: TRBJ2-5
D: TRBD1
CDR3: CASSYGQGQTQYF
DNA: TGTGCCAGCAGCTACGGACAGGGGCAGACCCAGTACTTC

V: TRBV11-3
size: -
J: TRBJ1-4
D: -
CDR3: CASSPRNEKLFF
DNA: TGTGCCAGCAGCCCCAGGAATGAAAAACTGTTTTTT

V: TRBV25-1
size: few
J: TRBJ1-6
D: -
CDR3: CASSEFGGVAPLHF
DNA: TGTGCCAGCAGTGAATTTGGGGGGGTGGCACCCCTCCACTTT

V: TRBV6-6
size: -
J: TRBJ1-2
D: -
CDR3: CASSHTENYGYTF
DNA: TGTGCCAGCAGTCACACAGAGAACTATGGCTACACCTTC

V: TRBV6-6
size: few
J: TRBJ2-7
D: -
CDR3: CASGQPAGEQYF
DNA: TGTGCCAGCGGACAGCCGGCCGGCGAGCAGTACTTC

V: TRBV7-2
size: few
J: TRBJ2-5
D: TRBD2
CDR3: CASSPLAAGETQYF
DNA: TGTGCCAGCAGCCCCCTAGCGGCGGGCGAGACCCAGTACTTC

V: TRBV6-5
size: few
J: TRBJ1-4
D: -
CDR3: CASSHEQGRGEKLFF
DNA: TGTGCCAGCAGTCACGAACAGGGACGGGGTGAAAAACTGTTTTTT

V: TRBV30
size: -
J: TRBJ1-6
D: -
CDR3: CAWSPDSFNPPLHF
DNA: TGTGCCTGGTCCCCGGACAGCTTCAATCCACCCCTCCACTTT

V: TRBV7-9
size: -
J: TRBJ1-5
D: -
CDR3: CASSWGGDQPQHF
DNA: TGTGCCAGCAGCTGGGGCGGTGATCAGCCCCAGCATTTT

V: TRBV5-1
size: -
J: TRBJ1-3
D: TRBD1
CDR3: CASSPGGQGFSGNTIYF
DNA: TGCGCCAGCAGCCCCGGGGGACAGGGGTTCTCTGGAAACACCATATATTTT

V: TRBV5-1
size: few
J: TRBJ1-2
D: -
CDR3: CASSENRALYGYTF
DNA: TGCGCCAGCAGCGAGAACAGGGCCCTCTATGGCTACACCTTC

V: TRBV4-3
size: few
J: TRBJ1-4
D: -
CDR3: CASSQDGGAVNEKLFF
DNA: TGCGCCAGCAGCCAAGATGGTGGGGCGGTAAATGAAAAACTGTTTTTT

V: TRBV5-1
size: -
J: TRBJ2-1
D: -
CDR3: CASSVGGPYNEQFF
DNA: TGCGCCAGCAGCGTGGGGGGCCCCTACAATGAGCAGTTCTTC

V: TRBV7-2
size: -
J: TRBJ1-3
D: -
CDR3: CASSADPGASGNTIYF
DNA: TGTGCCAGCAGCGCAGACCCGGGAGCCTCTGGAAACACCATATATTTT

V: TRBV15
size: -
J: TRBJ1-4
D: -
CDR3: CATSRDRRTEKLFF
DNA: TGTGCCACCAGCAGAGATCGGCGGACAGAAAAACTGTTTTTT

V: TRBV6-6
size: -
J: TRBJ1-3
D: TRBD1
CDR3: CASSGSGQGAAGNTIYF
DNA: TGTGCCAGCAGTGGATCGGGACAGGGGGCGGCTGGAAACACCATATATTTT

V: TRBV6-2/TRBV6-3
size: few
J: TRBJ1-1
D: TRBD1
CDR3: CASSYTGTGSNTEAFF
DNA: TGTGCCAGCAGTTACACCGGGACAGGGAGTAACACTGAAGCTTTCTTT

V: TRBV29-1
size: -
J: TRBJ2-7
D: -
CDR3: CSVEDISGNYEQYF
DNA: TGCAGCGTTGAAGATATCTCAGGTAACTACGAGCAGTACTTC